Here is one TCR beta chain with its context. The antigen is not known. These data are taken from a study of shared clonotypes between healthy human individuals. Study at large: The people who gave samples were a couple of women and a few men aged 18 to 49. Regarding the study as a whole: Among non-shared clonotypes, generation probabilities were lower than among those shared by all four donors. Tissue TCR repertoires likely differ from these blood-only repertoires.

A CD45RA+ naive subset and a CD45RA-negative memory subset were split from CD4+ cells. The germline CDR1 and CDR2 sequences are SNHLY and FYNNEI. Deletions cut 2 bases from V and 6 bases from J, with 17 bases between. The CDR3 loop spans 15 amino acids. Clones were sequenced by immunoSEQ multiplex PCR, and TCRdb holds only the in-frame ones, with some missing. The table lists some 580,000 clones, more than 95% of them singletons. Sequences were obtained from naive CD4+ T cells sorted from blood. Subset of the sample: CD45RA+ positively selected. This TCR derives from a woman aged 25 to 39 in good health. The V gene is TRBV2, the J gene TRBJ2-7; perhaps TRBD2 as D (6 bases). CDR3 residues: CASSESPGSRAEQYF. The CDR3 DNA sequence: TGTGCCAGCAGTGAATCTCCCGGGAGCCGTGCCGAGCAGTACTTC.